This T cell receptor beta chain emerged from a study of Ad26.COV2.S vaccination and SARS-CoV-2 variants. The data were produced by immunoSEQ multiplex PCR, yet TCRdb's version contains in-frame clones alone and is incomplete. The sample has roughly 450,000 clones, approximately 92% seen once. The sample's treatment: roughly 20 received Ad26.COV2.S at low or high dose, single or two shots; about 5 received placebo; per-sample allocation not given. On day 63 after the first injection, vaccine and placebo recipients gave samples. Spike of the Wuhan-strain SARS-CoV-2 was expressed by an Ad26 vector, which formed the vaccine. As to this clone: Its specificity is unknown.

Study findings and constraints: Substantial post-vaccination breadth of spike-specific CD8+ and CD4+ T cell responses was reported. Placebo recipients had lower spike-specific TCR breadth than vaccine recipients. Responses of T cells in total may have been underestimated by the TCR breadth and depth analyses.

The sequencing used peripheral blood, collected in a trial of Ad26.COV2.S vaccine versus placebo. The TCR was taken from a person aged 18 to 59 who received the Ad26.COV2.S COVID-19 vaccine or a placebo.

In DNA, the CDR3 is TGTGCCAGCAGCGTCCGGGACAGGGGCAACGAGCAGTACTTC. The encoded protein is CASSVRDRGNEQYF. The V and J genes are TRBV7-9 and TRBJ2-7; 10 bases are a match to TRBD1. The CDR3 consists of 14 residues. The germline V gene has CDR1 SEHNR and CDR2 FQNEAQ (reference sequence). The V segment lost 5 bases and the J segment 5 bases; nucleotides outside the gene matches: 6.